The subject of this entry is one T cell receptor (beta chain). Which cohort a participant joined came from the clinical history participants gave. The entry originates in a study of blood T cell repertoires in COVID-19. Study-level information: Either two negative PCRs, clearance, or symptom resolution qualified Cohort 3 donors as recovered. Both acute and convalescent COVID-19 samples were obtained from the United States, Italy and Spain.

Methods used by the authors: Amplifying reference gene primers gave estimates of nucleated cell counts. This table comes from immunoSEQ multiplex PCR, and its TCRdb copy is limited to in-frame clones, with some not included. That table gives V, J and clone size, and the DNA gave D and trimming. The sample lists about 190,000 clones; roughly 86% were seen once. In germline, CDR1 is SGHNT, CDR2 YYREEE (reference sequence). Trimming took 7 bases from V and 7 from J; bases not matched to a gene: 4. CDR3 length: 12 residues. This receptor was taken from a middle-aged woman in a cohort exposed to, infected with or recovered from COVID-19 (not recorded which). Sequenced: PBMCs or T cells enriched from blood (not recorded which). J is TRBJ2-1 and V is TRBV5-4; 8 bases line up with TRBD1. CDR3 nucleotides: TGTGCCAGCTCCAGGGGGCAGAATGAGCAGTTCTTC. It is translated as CASSRGQNEQFF.